Reported below is one T cell receptor beta chain. The antigen remains unidentified. This CDR3 is 16 amino acids long. Trimming shortened V by 0 bases and J by 5 bases, and 15 bases separated the two germline ends. Germline lookup yields CDR1 SGHKS and CDR2 YYEKEE (reference sequence). This sample was taken from a study of Tregs in tolerant kidney transplant recipients. This table comes from immunoSEQ multiplex PCR, and its TCRdb copy is limited to in-frame clones, with some not included. Among about 110,000 clones listed, roughly 90% were seen once. Study-wide points: No direct test of biological reproducibility was done here.

The input for sequencing was CD4+ T cells from blood, taken before the transplant. The TCR sequence derives from a human donor who received a combined kidney and bone marrow transplant. The V gene is TRBV5-5, the J gene TRBJ2-1; tentative D call: TRBD2 (6 bases). The DNA of the CDR3 is TGTGCCAGCAGCTTGGGTGCGAGCGGGCGGCACAATGAGCAGTTCTTC. Translating it yields CASSLGASGRHNEQFF.